Described below is a single T cell receptor beta chain sequence and its context. The antigen remains undetermined. The use of a sample-barcoded 5' primer and a J-beta primer mix characterized a second PCR of roughly 6 to 11 cycles. Each sample provided no less than 3 million CDR3-containing paired-end reads. TCRdb re-called the 5' RACE reads through MiXCR, storing one row per CDR3 protein. The sample yields 800,000 to 950,000 distinct CDR3 sequences, 45% to 50% seen once. At least 6 million PBMCs were isolated per sample. Each sample yielded at least 6 micrograms of PBMC total RNA. This CDR3 is built from 15 residues. Germline lookup yields CDR1 MDHEN and CDR2 SYDVKM. The germline V and J ends were trimmed by 3 bases and 4 bases, with 15 bases remaining between them. This record belongs to a study of blood T cells in healthy people across ages. Overall study results and limits: Investigators viewed diversity estimates from one million T cells as underestimates, the study reported.

Sequenced: blood. The receptor was derived from a man aged 25 to 40 in good health. This chain links TRBV28 with TRBJ1-2, with D tentatively TRBD1 (6 bases). The CDR3 DNA reads as TGTGCCAGCAGTTTTCCCCGGGGGCTAGGCTATGGCTACACCTTC. This sequence encodes CASSFPRGLGYGYTF.